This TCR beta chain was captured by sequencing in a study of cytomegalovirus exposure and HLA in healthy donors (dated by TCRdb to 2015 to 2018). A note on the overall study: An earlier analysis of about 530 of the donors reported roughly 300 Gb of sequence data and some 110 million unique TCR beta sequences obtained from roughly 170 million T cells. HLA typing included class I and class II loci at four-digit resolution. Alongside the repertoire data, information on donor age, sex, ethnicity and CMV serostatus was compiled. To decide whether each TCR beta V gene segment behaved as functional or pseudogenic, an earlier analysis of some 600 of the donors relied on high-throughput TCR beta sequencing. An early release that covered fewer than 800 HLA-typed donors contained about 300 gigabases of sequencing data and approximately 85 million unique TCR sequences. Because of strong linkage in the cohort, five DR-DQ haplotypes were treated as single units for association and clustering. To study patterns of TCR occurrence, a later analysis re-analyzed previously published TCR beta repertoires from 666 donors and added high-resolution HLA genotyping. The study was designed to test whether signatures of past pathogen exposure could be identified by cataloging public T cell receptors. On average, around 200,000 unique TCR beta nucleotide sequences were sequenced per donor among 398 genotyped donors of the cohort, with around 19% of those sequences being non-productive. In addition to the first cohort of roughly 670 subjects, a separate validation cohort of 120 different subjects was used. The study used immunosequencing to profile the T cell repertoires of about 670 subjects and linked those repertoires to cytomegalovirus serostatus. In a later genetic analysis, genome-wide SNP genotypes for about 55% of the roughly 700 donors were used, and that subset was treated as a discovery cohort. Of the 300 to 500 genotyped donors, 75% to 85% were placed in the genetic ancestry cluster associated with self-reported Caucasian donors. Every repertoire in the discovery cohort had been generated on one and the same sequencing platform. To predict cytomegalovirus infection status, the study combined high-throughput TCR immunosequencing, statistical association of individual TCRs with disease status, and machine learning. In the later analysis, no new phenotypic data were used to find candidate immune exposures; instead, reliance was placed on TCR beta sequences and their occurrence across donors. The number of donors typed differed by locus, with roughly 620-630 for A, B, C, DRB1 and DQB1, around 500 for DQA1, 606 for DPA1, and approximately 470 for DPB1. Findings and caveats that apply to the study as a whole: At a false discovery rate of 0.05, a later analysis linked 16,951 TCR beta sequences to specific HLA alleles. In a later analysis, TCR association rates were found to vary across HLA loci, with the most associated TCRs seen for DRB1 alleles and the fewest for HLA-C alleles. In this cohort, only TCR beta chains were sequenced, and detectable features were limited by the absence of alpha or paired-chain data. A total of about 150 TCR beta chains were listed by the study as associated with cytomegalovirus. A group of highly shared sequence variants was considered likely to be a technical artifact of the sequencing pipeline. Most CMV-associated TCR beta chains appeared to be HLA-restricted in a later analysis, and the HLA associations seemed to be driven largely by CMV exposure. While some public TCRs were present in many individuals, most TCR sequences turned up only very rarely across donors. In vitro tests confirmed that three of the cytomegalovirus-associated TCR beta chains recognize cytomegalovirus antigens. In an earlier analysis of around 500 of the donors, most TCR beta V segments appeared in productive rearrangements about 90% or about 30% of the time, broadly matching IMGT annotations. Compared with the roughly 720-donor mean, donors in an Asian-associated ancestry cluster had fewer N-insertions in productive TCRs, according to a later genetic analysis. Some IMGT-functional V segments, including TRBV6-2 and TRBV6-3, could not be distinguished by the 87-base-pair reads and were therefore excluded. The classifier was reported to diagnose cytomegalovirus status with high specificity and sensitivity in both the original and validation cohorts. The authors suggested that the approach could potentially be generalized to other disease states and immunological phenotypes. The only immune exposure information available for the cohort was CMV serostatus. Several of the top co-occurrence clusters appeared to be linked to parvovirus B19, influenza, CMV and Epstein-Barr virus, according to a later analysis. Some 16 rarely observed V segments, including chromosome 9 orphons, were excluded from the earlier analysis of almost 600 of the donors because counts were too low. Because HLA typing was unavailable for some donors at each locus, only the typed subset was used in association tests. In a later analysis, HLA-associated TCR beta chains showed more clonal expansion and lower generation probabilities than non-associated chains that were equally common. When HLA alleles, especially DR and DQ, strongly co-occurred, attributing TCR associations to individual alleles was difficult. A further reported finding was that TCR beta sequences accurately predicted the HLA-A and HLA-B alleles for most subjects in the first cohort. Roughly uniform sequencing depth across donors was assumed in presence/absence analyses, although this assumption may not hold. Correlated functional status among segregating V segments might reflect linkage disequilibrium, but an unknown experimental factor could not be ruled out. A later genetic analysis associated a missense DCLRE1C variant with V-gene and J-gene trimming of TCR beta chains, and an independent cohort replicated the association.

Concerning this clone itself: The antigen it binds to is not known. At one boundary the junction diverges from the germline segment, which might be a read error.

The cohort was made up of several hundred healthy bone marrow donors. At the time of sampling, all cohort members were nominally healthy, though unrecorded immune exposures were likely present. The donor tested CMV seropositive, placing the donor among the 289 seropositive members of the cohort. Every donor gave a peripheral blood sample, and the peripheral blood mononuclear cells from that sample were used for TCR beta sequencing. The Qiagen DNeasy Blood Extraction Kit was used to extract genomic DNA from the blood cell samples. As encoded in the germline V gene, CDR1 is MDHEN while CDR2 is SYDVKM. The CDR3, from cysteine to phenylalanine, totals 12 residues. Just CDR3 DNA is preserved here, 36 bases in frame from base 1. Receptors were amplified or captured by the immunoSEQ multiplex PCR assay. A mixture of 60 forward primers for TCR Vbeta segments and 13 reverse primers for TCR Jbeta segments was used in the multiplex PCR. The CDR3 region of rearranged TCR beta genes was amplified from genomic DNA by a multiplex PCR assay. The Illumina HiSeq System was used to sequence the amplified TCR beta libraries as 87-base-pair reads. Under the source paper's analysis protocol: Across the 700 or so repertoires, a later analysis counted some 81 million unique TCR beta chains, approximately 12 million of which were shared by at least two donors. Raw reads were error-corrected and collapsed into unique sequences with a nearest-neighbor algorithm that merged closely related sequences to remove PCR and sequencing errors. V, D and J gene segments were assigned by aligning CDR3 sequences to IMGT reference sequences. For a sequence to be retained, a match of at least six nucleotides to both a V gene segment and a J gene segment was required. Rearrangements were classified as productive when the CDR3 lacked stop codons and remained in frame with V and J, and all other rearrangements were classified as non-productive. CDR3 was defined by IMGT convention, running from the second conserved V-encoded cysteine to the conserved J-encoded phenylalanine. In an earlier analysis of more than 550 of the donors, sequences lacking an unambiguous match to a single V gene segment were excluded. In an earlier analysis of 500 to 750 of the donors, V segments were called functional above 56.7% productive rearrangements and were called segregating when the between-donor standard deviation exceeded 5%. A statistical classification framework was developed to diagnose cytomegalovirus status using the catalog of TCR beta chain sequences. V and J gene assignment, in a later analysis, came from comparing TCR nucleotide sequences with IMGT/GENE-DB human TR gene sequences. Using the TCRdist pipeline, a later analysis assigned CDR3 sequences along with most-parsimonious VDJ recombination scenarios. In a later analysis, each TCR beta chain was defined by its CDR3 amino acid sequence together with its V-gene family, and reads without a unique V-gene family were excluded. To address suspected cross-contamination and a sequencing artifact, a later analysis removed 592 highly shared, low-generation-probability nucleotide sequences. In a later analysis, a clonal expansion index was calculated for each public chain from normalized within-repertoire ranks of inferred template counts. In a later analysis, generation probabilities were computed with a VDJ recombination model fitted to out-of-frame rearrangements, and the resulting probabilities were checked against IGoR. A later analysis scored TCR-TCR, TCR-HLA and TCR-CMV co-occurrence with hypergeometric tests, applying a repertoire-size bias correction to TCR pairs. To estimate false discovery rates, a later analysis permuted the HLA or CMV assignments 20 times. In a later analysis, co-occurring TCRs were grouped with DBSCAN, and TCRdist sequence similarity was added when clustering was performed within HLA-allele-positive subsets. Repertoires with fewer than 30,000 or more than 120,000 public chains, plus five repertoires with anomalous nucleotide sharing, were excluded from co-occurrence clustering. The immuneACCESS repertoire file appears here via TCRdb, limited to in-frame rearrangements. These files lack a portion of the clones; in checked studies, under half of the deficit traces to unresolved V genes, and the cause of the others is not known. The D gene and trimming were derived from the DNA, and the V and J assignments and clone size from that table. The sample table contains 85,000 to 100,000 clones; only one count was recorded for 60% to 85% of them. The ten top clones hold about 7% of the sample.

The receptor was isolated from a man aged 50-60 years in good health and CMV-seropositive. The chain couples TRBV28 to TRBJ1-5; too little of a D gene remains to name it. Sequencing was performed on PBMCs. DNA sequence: TGTGCCAGCAGCCTACAGAATCAGCCCCAGAATTTT. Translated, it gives CASSLQNQPQNF.